The rows below give T cell receptor beta chains drawn from one sample of a study of CD8+ T cells in alopecia areata. Measured with immunoSEQ multiplex PCR; TCRdb has only the in-frame clones, and not every one. In the table there are roughly 75,000 clones, approximately 60% of which are singletons. Sequencing was performed on CD8+ T cells sorted from blood, taken at week 0. Receptors were obtained from a human donor with alopecia areata. The conserved cysteine and the conserved F or W are not part of the CDR3 here. A D gene is named only where the DNA matches it firmly.

NA	TRBV7-2	TRBJ2-7	ASSLVAEQY
TRBD2	TRBV9	TRBJ2-5	ASSVEGLAVQETQY
TRBD2	TRBV9	TRBJ2-3	ASSIRGTSGADTQY
TRBD1	TRBV6-5	TRBJ2-5	ASSYLGTGGQETQY
NA	TRBV27	TRBJ1-2	ASSWGPDYGYT
TRBD1	TRBV27	TRBJ2-7	ASSGQGEYEQY
NA	TRBV27	TRBJ2-7	ASSWQESYEQY
NA	TRBV4-1	TRBJ2-3	ASSWTDSSPDTQY
NA	TRBV4-1	TRBJ1-4	ASSQDPGTGNEKLF
NA	TRBV5-1	TRBJ1-6	ASSRGRAYSPLH
TRBD1	TRBV30	TRBJ1-1	AWSVLAGGAF
NA	TRBV19	TRBJ1-2	ATTPGDYGYT
NA	TRBV11-2	TRBJ2-5	ASSLKVPRGFVETQY
NA	TRBV30	TRBJ1-2	AYQNPQGTTNYGYT
NA	TRBV7-9	TRBJ2-5	ASSPRRPGETQY
TRBD2	TRBV6-6	TRBJ2-3	ASRTGLAGTDTQY
NA	TRBV7-9	TRBJ1-2	ASSSRTAQNYGYT
NA	TRBV27	TRBJ1-6	ASSLLNSPLH
NA	TRBV27	TRBJ2-3	ASTGLGDLSTDTQY
NA	TRBV28	TRBJ2-5	ASKSRDGVRETQY
NA	TRBV7-3	TRBJ1-1	ASSLNPGTTEAF
NA	TRBV7-9	TRBJ2-1	ASSSPDKVNI
NA	TRBV29-1	TRBJ2-7	SGRQDPYEQY
TRBD2	TRBV6-5	TRBJ2-1	ASSTSGSFYNEQF
TRBD2	TRBV5-4	TRBJ2-5	ASSLGLAGGETQY
NA	TRBV19	TRBJ1-1	ASNTRGNAEAF
NA	TRBV4-3	TRBJ1-5	ASSQDRGRDQPQH
TRBD1	TRBV6-5	TRBJ1-1	ASSYSEGAKNTEAF
NA	TRBV7-3	TRBJ2-3	ASSLLPNSDTQY
TRBD2	TRBV11-2	TRBJ2-2	ASSPTGRARGELF
NA	TRBV7-2	TRBJ1-1	ASSPLGGGDVEAF